This T cell receptor beta chain was found in a study of control samples from healthy donors and cancer patients (dated by TCRdb to 2019 to 2021). A note on this clone: Its target antigen remains unknown. Per-base quality was not reported, and no clone a single base away is much larger than it. Other DNA sequences in this specimen translate into the identical CDR3.

The V and J ends are trimmed by 0 bases and 5 bases, leaving 0 bases between them. Measured from the cysteine to the phenylalanine, the CDR3 is 11 residues long. Just the 33-base CDR3 DNA is kept, in frame starting at base 1. The germline V gene yields SGHTA for CDR1 and FQGNSA for CDR2. Libraries were built with the immunoSEQ multiplex PCR assay. In TCRdb, the immuneACCESS table is reduced to in-frame sequences with V and J assigned. These tables do not hold every clone; where another copy was compared, an unresolved V gene accounts for under half, and the others remain unexplained. Within this sample are 100,000 to 150,000 clones, with about 92% of them counted one time only. Jointly, the top ten make up around 0.6% of the sample.

The origin of this receptor is an elderly man with head and neck cancer. The sequence joins TRBV7-2 to TRBJ2-3, with no confident D gene call. The sample comprised PBMCs. The CDR3 reads CASSLADTQYF. The nucleotide sequence reads as follows: TGTGCCAGCAGCTTAGCAGATACGCAGTATTTT. Reference TRBV7-2 and TRBJ2-3 proteins supply the regions before and after the CDR3; the full variable domain is: GAGVSQSPSNKVTEKGKDVELRCDPISGHTALYWYRQSLGQGLEFLIYFQGNSAPDKSGLPSDRFSAERTGGSVSTLTIQRTQQEDSAVYLCASSLADTQYFGPGTRLTVL.